Shown below are 15 T cell receptor beta chains from a single sample sequenced in a study of blood T cell repertoires in COVID-19 (dated by TCRdb to 2018 to 2021). Library creation used the immunoSEQ multiplex PCR assay. In its TCRdb copy, this immuneACCESS table keeps in-frame sequences only and misses some clones. Where compared with another copy, unresolved V genes explain less than half of these, and the others have no known cause. Across this sample there are 200,000 to 250,000 clones, with roughly nine tenths seen only once. Clones ranked in the top ten supply about a tenth of the sample. What was sequenced was PBMCs or T cells enriched from blood (not recorded which). All receptors come from a man aged 25-45 years who had recovered from COVID-19.

This clone showed up just a few times. The chain employs TRBV7-2 and TRBJ1-2, with unresolved D. Trimming cost V 3 bases and J 2 bases, with 16 bases left between them. Per germline, CDR1 SGHTA and CDR2 FQGNSA. The CDR3 is 16 amino acids. The CDR3 DNA reads TGTGCCAGCAGCTTCGACGCCGGACGGAGGAACTATGGCTACACCTTC. This gives the protein CASSFDAGRRNYGYTF.

J is TRBJ1-2 and V is TRBV5-6; 11 bases map to TRBD1. V lost 6 bases and J lost 2; bases outside the gene matches: 3. The CDR3 covers 14 residues. Looked up from germline, CDR1 is SGHDT and CDR2 is YYEEEE. CDR3 bases: TGTGCCAGCATCAGGACAGGGGGCAACTATGGCTACACCTTC. As protein: CASIRTGGNYGYTF.

This rearrangement joins TRBV6-4 to TRBJ2-2, with no clear D. The length of the CDR3 is 14 residues. The ends were cut back, 3 bases at V and 4 bases at J, with 9 bases in the middle. Germline V gives CDR1 MRHNA, CDR2 SNTAGT. In DNA, the CDR3 is TGTGCCAGCAGTGAAGACTCCGTCACCGGGGAGCTGTTTTTT. This encodes CASSEDSVTGELFF.

V gene TRBV7-9 combines with J gene TRBJ1-6, with D tentatively TRBD1 (5 bases). Germline V gene lookup returns CDR1 SEHNR and CDR2 FQNEAQ (reference sequence). CDR3 length equals 15 residues. V lost 1 base, J lost 9 bases, and 13 bases lay in between. CDR3 DNA: TGTGCCAGCAGCTTAGGATTTACGGGGGGTTCACCCCTCCACTTT. This codes for CASSLGFTGGSPLHF.

This chain connects TRBV6-2 or TRBV6-3 to TRBJ2-7; TRBD1 agrees at 8 bases. The CDR3 totals 16 residues. Germline V CDR1 and CDR2: MNHEY, SVGEGT. The V and J ends lost 2 bases and 2 bases, in that order; junction bases with no gene match: 8. CDR3 region: CASSYLRGRPTYEQYF. CDR3 bases: TGTGCCAGCAGTTACCTCAGGGGGCGTCCGACCTACGAGCAGTACTTC.

Only a few counts were recorded for this clone. The rearrangement joins TRBV5-1 to TRBJ2-1; a possible D gene is TRBD1 (5 bases). This CDR3 comprises 16 residues. Trimming took 5 bases from V and 0 from J, leaving 15 bases between them. CDR1 and CDR2 (germline): SGHRS, YFSETQ. The CDR3 loop reads CASRQSGHISYNEQFF. In DNA, the CDR3 is TGCGCCAGCAGACAATCAGGACATATCTCCTACAATGAGCAGTTCTTC.

The chain combines TRBV5-5 with TRBJ2-3; perhaps TRBD2 as D (7 bases). Trimming pared 4 bases from V and 6 bases from J, leaving 18 bases between. Germline loops: CDR1 SGHKS, CDR2 YYEKEE (reference sequence). CDR3 length equals 15 residues. The CDR3: CASSGAGGQADTQYF. The CDR3 DNA is TGTGCCAGCAGCGGGGCCGGGGGGCAGGCGGATACGCAGTATTTT. The full variable domain, its missing parts supplied by reference TRBV5-5 and TRBJ2-3, is DAGVTQSPTHLIKTRGQQVTLRCSPISGHKSVSWYQQVLGQGPQFIFQYYEKEERGRGNFPDRFSARQFPNYSSELNVNALLLGDSALYLCASSGAGGQADTQYFGPGTRLTVL.

CDR3 coding DNA: TGTGCCAGTACCTCGACAGGGGGCCCTAATTCACCCCTCCACTTT. This translates into CASTSTGGPNSPLHF. The J gene is TRBJ1-6, the V gene TRBV19; TRBD1 matches 10 bases. CDR1 and CDR2 (germline): LNHDA, SQIVND (reference sequence). The CDR3 spans 15 residues. J gave up 6 bases and V 7 bases, and 6 bases lay outside the gene matches.

The chain uses TRBV28 and TRBJ1-2, with 9 nucleotides matching TRBD1. V lost 5 bases and J lost 4; bases outside the gene matches: 11. This CDR3 is 16 amino acids long. Germline-derived CDR1 and CDR2 are MDHEN and SYDVKM. The CDR3 DNA follows: TGTGCCAGCAGTGAAGGGACAGGGCTGACCCTCTATGGCTACACCTTC. Translating gives CASSEGTGLTLYGYTF.

The J gene is TRBJ2-7, the V gene TRBV28, with D perhaps matching TRBD1 (6 bases). V was cut by 5 bases and J by 6 bases, with 11 bases left in between. The V gene's germline CDR1 is MDHEN and CDR2 SYDVKM. This CDR3 has 12 residues. The CDR3 region has the DNA TGTGCCAGCAGTCGTGGACAGTCCGAGCAGTACTTC. This encodes CASSRGQSEQYF.

The rearrangement links TRBV27 to TRBJ2-5; D not resolved. V was shortened by 5 bases and J by 1 base, with 8 bases between the two germline ends. Germline loops: CDR1 MNHEY, CDR2 SMNVEV (reference sequence). This CDR3 has 13 amino acids. In DNA form, the CDR3 reads TGTGCCAGCAGTATCCGGTCCCAAGAGACCCAGTACTTC. Its translation: CASSIRSQETQYF.

This chain connects TRBV3-1 (or the pseudogene TRBV3-2) to TRBJ1-2; D is perhaps TRBD1 (5 bases). Germline loops: CDR1 LGHDT, CDR2 YNNKEL (reference sequence). V was shortened by 1 base and J by 6 bases, with 9 bases between the two germline ends. The CDR3 sequence is 13 residues long. The CDR3 sequence: CASSQAQGNGYTF. The CDR3 nucleotides are TGTGCCAGCAGCCAAGCCCAGGGAAATGGCTACACCTTC.

The chain joins TRBV12-3 or TRBV12-4 to TRBJ1-5; D not resolved. Trimming shortened V by 7 bases and J by 3 bases, and 10 bases separated the two germline ends. This CDR3 region has 13 residues. The CDR3 DNA sequence: TGTGCCAGCACGTGGCAGAACAATCAGCCCCAGCATTTT. This gives the protein CASTWQNNQPQHF.

The rearrangement joins TRBV24-1 to TRBJ1-2, with D tentatively TRBD1 (6 bases). CDR3 size: 15 residues. V lost 4 bases and J 4 bases, leaving 15 bases between the germline ends. Per germline, CDR1 KGHDR and CDR2 SFDVKD. The chain's CDR3 is CATSDHRGGSYGYTF. The CDR3 bases are TGTGCCACCAGTGACCACAGAGGGGGAAGCTATGGCTACACCTTC.

The chain joins TRBV12-5 to TRBJ1-1; D unresolved. CDR3 length equals 17 residues. Germline CDR1 and CDR2: LGHNT and FRNRAP. The germline V and J ends were trimmed by 2 bases and 3 bases, with 19 bases remaining between them. CDR3 sequence reads: CASGLSREVLSDTEAFF. CDR3 sequence (DNA): TGTGCTAGTGGTTTGTCGAGGGAAGTATTGTCGGACACTGAAGCTTTCTTT.